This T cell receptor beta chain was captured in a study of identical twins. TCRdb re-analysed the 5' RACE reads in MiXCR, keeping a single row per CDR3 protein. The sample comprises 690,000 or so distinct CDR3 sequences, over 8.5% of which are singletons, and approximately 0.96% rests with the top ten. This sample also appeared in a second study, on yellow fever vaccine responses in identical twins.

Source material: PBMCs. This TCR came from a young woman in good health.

CDR3 in DNA: TGCAGTGCTAGAGCAGCGGGAGGGCCTGGGGATACGCAGTATTTT. It yields the protein CSARAAGGPGDTQYF. The J gene is TRBJ2-3, the V gene TRBV20-1; 10 nucleotides line up with TRBD2. This CDR3 has 15 amino acids. The trim removed 1 base at V and 6 bases at J, leaving 7 bases unmatched. Germline V CDR1 and CDR2: DFQATT, SNEGSKA (reference sequence).